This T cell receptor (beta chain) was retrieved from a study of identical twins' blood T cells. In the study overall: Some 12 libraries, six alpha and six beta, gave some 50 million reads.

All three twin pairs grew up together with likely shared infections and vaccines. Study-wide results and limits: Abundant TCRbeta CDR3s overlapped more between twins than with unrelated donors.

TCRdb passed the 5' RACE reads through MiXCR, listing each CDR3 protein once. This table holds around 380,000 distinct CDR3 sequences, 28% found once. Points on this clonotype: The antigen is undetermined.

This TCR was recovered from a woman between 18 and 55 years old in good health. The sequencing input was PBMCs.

This chain's CDR3 is CAISEAFGETQYF. In DNA, the CDR3 is TGTGCCATCAGTGAGGCTTTCGGCGAGACCCAGTACTTC. The chain is built from TRBV10-3 and TRBJ2-5; D not resolved. Germline V CDR1 and CDR2: ENHRY, SYGVKD. This CDR3 comprises 13 residues. V gave up 2 bases and J gave up 5 bases, with 9 bases separating them.